These 20 T cell receptor beta chains were sequenced from one sample in a study of identical twins. MiXCR, run by TCRdb on the 5' RACE reads, gives a single entry per CDR3 protein. The sample shows under 450,000 distinct CDR3 sequences, about a fifth of them seen only once. Input material: naive T cells sorted from blood. These receptors all come from a man aged 50 to 59 in good health.

The chain recombines TRBV6-5 with TRBJ2-7; 8 bases align to TRBD1. Trimming at V came to 0 bases and at J to 0 bases, leaving 4 bases not matched to a gene. Germline loops: CDR1 MNHEY, CDR2 SVGAGI. This CDR3 has 16 amino acids. CDR3 sequence (DNA): TGTGCCAGCAGTTACTCCACGGACAGGGACTCCTACGAGCAGTACTTC. As protein: CASSYSTDRDSYEQYF.

This clonotype has only a few counts. The chain joins TRBV12-1 to TRBJ2-5. TRBV12-1 is given as a pseudogene. The CDR3 is 12 residues long. The CDR3 protein is CASSFAGETQYF. The CDR3 nucleotides are TGTGCCAGCAGCTTTGCGGGGGAGACCCAGTACTTC.

This clonotype turned up a few times. The rearrangement joins TRBV12-3 or TRBV12-4 to TRBJ2-1; D gene uncertain. The length of the CDR3 is 15 residues. V lost 6 bases and J lost 7, with 19 bases in between. The CDR3 reads CASRPSTGPLNEQFF. The CDR3 bases are TGTGCCAGCAGACCCTCGACGGGTCCCTTGAATGAGCAGTTCTTC.

This clonotype was seen more than once but under ten times. V gene TRBV5-1 combines with J gene TRBJ2-5; D remains ambiguous. CDR1 is SGHRS and CDR2 is YFSETQ in the germline V gene. This CDR3 has 14 residues. The V and J ends lost 0 bases and 5 bases respectively, with 11 bases between them. CDR3 in DNA: TGCGCCAGCAGCTTGGTGAATTCCCGGGAGACCCAGTACTTC. It yields the protein CASSLVNSRETQYF.

The chain links TRBV5-5 to TRBJ1-2, with D unresolved. CDR1 SGHKS and CDR2 YYEKEE come from the germline V gene (reference sequence). The V gene lost 0 bases and the J gene lost 1 base, with 16 bases spanning the gap. CDR3 length: 17 residues. The DNA for the CDR3 is TGTGCCAGCAGCTTGGCGGTCAGCGTTAGGTTTAACTATGGCTACACCTTC. It specifies CASSLAVSVRFNYGYTF. The whole variable domain, remainder taken from reference TRBV5-5 and TRBJ1-2, is DAGVTQSPTHLIKTRGQQVTLRCSPISGHKSVSWYQQVLGQGPQFIFQYYEKEERGRGNFPDRFSARQFPNYSSELNVNALLLGDSALYLCASSLAVSVRFNYGYTFGSGTRLTVV.

The V and J genes are TRBV10-3 and TRBJ2-3, with TRBD2 identical over 11 bases. V lost 11 bases and J lost 6; bases outside the gene matches: 10. The CDR3 contains 14 residues. CDR1 is ENHRY and CDR2 is SYGVKD in the germline V gene. The CDR3 region has the DNA TGTGCCGCATCAGCTAGCGGGAGGTTCGATACGCAGTATTTT. It yields the protein CAASASGRFDTQYF.

This clonotype was seen at least ten times. V and J are TRBV29-1 and TRBJ2-5; a possible D gene is TRBD1 (5 bases). CDR3 size: 13 residues. Germline CDR1 reads SQVTM; CDR2 reads ANQGSEA. V was cut by 3 bases and J by 0 bases, with 8 bases left in between. The CDR3 DNA is TGCAGCGTTGAGAGACAGTACCAAGAGACCCAGTACTTC. Translation gives CSVERQYQETQYF.

This clonotype was seen ten or more times. The V call is TRBV27, the J call TRBJ2-1; 7 nucleotides agree with TRBD2. Germline lookup yields CDR1 MNHEY and CDR2 SMNVEV (reference sequence). V lost 2 bases, J lost 4 bases, and 5 bases stayed unmatched. The CDR3 covers 15 residues. CDR3 sequence reads: CASSLLAETYNEQFF. The CDR3 region has the DNA TGTGCCAGCAGTTTACTAGCGGAGACTTACAATGAGCAGTTCTTC.

The genes are TRBV7-2 and TRBJ2-7; D call uncertain. With 2 bases removed from V and 8 bases from J, the gap between germline ends came to 10 bases. The CDR3 length is 12 residues. Germline-derived CDR1 and CDR2 are SGHTA and FQGNSA. Written as DNA, the CDR3 is TGTGCCAGCAGCTTATTAGGGTTTAAGCAGTACTTC. It translates to CASSLLGFKQYF.

In this sample, this clonotype turned up many times. The CDR3 loop reads CSARVGSSYNEQFF. The DNA for the CDR3 is TGCAGTGCTAGAGTGGGGAGCTCCTACAATGAGCAGTTCTTC. The chain recombines TRBV20-1 with TRBJ2-1; D possibly corresponds to TRBD2 (5 bases). Germline assignment: CDR1 DFQATT and CDR2 SNEGSKA (reference sequence). V shed 1 base and J shed 0 bases, with 7 bases lying between them. The CDR3 is 14 residues long.

This clonotype was recorded at least ten times. This rearrangement joins TRBV7-3 to TRBJ2-3; D ambiguous. The germline CDR1 and CDR2 sequences are SGHTA and FQGTGA. The CDR3 has 12 amino acids. V lost 8 bases to trimming and J lost 0 bases, with 6 bases between them. DNA of the CDR3: TGTGCCAGCGGAACTAGCACAGATACGCAGTATTTT. It yields the protein CASGTSTDTQYF.

J is TRBJ2-4 and V is TRBV20-1, with D tentatively TRBD1 (6 bases). Germline values: CDR1 DFQATT, CDR2 SNEGSKA (reference sequence). The CDR3 is 12 residues long. Between the trimmed V and J ends, which lost 0 bases and 11 bases, there was a span of 11 bases. CDR3 sequence (DNA): TGCAGTGCTAGAGATCTTACAGGGTTTCAGTACTTC. Amino acids: CSARDLTGFQYF.

The rearrangement uses TRBV11-2 and TRBJ2-3, with a tentative D call TRBD1 (6 bases). V was shortened by 3 bases and J by 4 bases, with 14 bases between the two germline ends. Looked up from germline, CDR1 is SGHAT and CDR2 is FQNNGV. CDR3 length equals 15 residues. CDR3 loop: CASSLFPGVADTQYF. CDR3 nucleotide sequence: TGTGCCAGCAGCTTGTTCCCAGGGGTGGCAGATACGCAGTATTTT.

The chain has TRBV7-9 and TRBJ2-5, with D possibly being TRBD1 (5 bases). Germline V lookup: CDR1 SEHNR, CDR2 FQNEAQ (reference sequence). CDR3 length: 14 residues. The V gene lost 4 bases and the J gene lost 1 base, with 10 bases spanning the gap. CDR3 sequence: CASSSRVSQETQYF. CDR3 in DNA: TGTGCCAGCAGCTCCAGGGTCAGCCAAGAGACCCAGTACTTC.

This clonotype turned up a few times. This chain links TRBV7-3 with TRBJ2-5, with D hard to call. Germline V gene data show CDR1 as SGHTA and CDR2 as FQGTGA. This CDR3 has 13 amino acids. V was pared by 4 bases and J by 2 bases, with 8 bases between. CDR3 residues: CASSSNVQETQYF. The CDR3 nucleotides read TGTGCCAGCAGCTCTAATGTTCAAGAGACCCAGTACTTC.

This clonotype was seen a few times. The genes are TRBV28 and TRBJ2-7; 9 bases are shared with TRBD2. The V gene end was trimmed by 6 bases and the J gene end by 4 bases; junction bases not matched to a gene: 13. The CDR3 is 16 amino acids. Germline CDR1 MDHEN, CDR2 SYDVKM. In nucleotides, the CDR3 is TGTGCCAGCAGCCGAAACATAGCGGGAGCGTGGTACGAGCAGTACTTC. Its protein product is CASSRNIAGAWYEQYF.

The J gene is TRBJ1-2, the V gene TRBV6-5, with D unclear. Trimming took off 4 bases at V and 5 bases at J, with 17 bases between the two ends. The CDR3 sequence is 15 residues long. CDR1 and CDR2 (germline): MNHEY, SVGAGI. In DNA form, the CDR3 reads TGTGCCAGCAGTTTCGCAGCGGCGCTGGGGTATGGCTACACCTTC. It codes for CASSFAAALGYGYTF.

This chain joins TRBV20-1 and TRBJ2-2; D remains unclear. The CDR3 length is 12 residues. Trimming cost V 3 bases and J 4 bases, with 6 bases left between them. Germline V CDR1 and CDR2: DFQATT, SNEGSKA (reference sequence). This CDR3 reads CSARSGTGELFF. CDR3 in DNA: TGCAGTGCTAGGTCAGGCACCGGGGAGCTGTTTTTT.

This chain uses TRBV3-1 with TRBJ2-7; D is uncertain. CDR3 length equals 12 residues. V was shortened by 1 base and J by 3 bases, with 4 bases between the two germline ends. CDR1 LGHDT and CDR2 YNNKEL come from the germline V gene (reference sequence). Here the CDR3 DNA reads TGTGCCAGCAGCCAAGTTTTCTACGAGCAGTACTTC. Residues: CASSQVFYEQYF.

A remark on this clonotype: Possible read error: a much larger clone is one base away. J is TRBJ2-7 and V is TRBV6-2 or TRBV6-3, with D perhaps TRBD1 (5 bases). V gave up 3 bases and J gave up 1 base, with 16 bases separating them. Germline V gene sequence: CDR1 MNHEY, CDR2 SVGEGT. This CDR3 has 16 residues. The chain's CDR3 is CASSYDPEKGSYEQYF. Here the CDR3 DNA reads TGTGCCAGCAGTTATGACCCGGAAAAGGGGTCCTACGAGCAGTACTTC.